In this sample, the clone carrying this T cell receptor beta chain turned up many times. By quantitative 5'-RACE with molecular barcodes, the TCR beta libraries were made. TCRdb redid the calling of the 5' RACE reads with MiXCR, one entry per CDR3 protein. The sample shows hundreds of thousands of distinct CDR3 sequences, about 11% of them seen only once. The sample is drawn from a study of CD8 T cells in ankylosing spondylitis. V lost 5 bases and J lost 5, with 13 bases in between. This CDR3 comprises 14 residues. Germline CDR1 and CDR2: LNHDA and SQIVND (reference sequence). This sequence joins TRBV19 and TRBJ2-1; D tentatively fits TRBD1 or TRBD2 (5 bases each). The receptor was isolated from a male donor with ankylosing spondylitis or in good health (not recorded which). Sequenced input: blood, either unsorted or a sorted T cell fraction (not recorded which). The CDR3 coding sequence is TGTGCCAGTAGTTCCCGGGACGGACACAATGAGCAGTTCTTC. This codes for CASSSRDGHNEQFF. The complete variable domain, with remaining parts taken from reference TRBV19 and TRBJ2-1, reads DGGITQSPKYLFRKEGQNVTLSCEQNLNHDAMYWYRQDPGQGLRLIYYSQIVNDFQKGDIAEGYSVSREKKESFPLTVTSAQKNPTAFYLCASSSRDGHNEQFFGPGTRLTVL.